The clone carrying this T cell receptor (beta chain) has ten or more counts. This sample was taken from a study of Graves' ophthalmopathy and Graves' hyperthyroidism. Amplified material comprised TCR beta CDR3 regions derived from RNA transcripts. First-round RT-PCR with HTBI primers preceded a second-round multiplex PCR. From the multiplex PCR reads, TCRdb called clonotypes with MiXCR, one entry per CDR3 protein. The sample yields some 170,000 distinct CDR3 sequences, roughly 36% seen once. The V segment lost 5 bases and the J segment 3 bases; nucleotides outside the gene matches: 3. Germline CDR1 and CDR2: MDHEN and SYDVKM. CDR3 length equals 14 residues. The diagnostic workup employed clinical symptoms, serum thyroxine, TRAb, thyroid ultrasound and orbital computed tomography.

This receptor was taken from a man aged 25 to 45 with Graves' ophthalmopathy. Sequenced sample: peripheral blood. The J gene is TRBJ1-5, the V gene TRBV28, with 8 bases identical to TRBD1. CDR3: CASSRQGYNQPQHF. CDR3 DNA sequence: TGTGCCAGCAGTCGACAGGGGTACAATCAGCCCCAGCATTTT.